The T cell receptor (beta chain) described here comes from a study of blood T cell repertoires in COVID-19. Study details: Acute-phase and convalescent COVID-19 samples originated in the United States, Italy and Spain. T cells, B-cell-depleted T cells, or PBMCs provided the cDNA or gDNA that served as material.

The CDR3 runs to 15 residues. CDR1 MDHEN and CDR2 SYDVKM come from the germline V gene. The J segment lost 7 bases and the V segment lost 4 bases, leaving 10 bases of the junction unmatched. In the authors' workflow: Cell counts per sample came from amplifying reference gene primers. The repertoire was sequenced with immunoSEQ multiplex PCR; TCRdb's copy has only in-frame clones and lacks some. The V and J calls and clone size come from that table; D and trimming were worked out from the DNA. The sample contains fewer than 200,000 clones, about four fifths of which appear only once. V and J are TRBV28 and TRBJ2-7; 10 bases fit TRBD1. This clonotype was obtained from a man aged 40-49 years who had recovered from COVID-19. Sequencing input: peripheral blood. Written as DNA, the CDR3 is TGTGCCAGCAGTTCATTCGGGACAGGGGATAAAGAGCAGTACTTC. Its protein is CASSSFGTGDKEQYF. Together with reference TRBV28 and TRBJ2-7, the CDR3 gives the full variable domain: DVKVTQSSRYLVKRTGEKVFLECVQDMDHENMFWYRQDPGLGLRLIYFSYDVKMKEKGDIPEGYSVSREKKERFSLILESASTNQTSMYLCASSSFGTGDKEQYFGPGTRLTVT.